This TCR beta chain stems from a study of CXCR3-negative and CXCR3-positive naive CD8 T cells. 5' RACE that incorporated UMI labels was used to prepare the TRB cDNA libraries. No DNA is given; TCRdb re-called the 5' RACE reads and lists each CDR3 protein once. The table counts some 130,000 distinct CDR3 sequences; about 0.62% lies in the top ten. Germline V gene lookup returns CDR1 MNHEY and CDR2 SVGEGT. This CDR3 spans 16 amino acids. A word on this clonotype: Its antigen is as yet unknown.

The study's findings and limits: CXCR3-positive naive cells carried more hydrophobic TRB CDR3s than CXCR3-negative naive cells did. Memory CD8+ T cell repertoires were far less diverse than both naive subsets.

Sequencing was performed on naive CXCR3+ CD8+ T cells from blood. Stated subset: CD45RO-CCR7+CD27+CD95- naive CD8+ T cells expressing CXCR3 (TNR3+). The genes are TRBV6-2 or TRBV6-3 and TRBJ2-7; TCRdb gives TRBD1 as the D gene, but with no DNA this cannot be confirmed. The receptor comes from a human donor in good health. Some clones in this sample may be carry-over from other donors' samples. CDR3 loop: CASSSYPQALSYEQYF.